These T cell receptor beta chains were read from a single sample in a study of T cell responses to AZD1222 COVID-19 vaccine. Here immunoSEQ multiplex PCR was the method, and the copy in TCRdb shows in-frame clones only, minus some. The sample lists 150,000 to 200,000 clones; around 88% were seen once. This specimen was peripheral blood, taken on day 0 of AZD1222 vaccination. The receptors stem from an adult in good health. The CDR3 runs from the conserved cysteine through the conserved F or W. The order of the fields is J gene, V gene, D gene, CDR3 length, clone size, CDR3 DNA, CDR3 protein. The D gene is left open where the match is weak. For some rows the clone size is stated as once, few or many, or as a class when expanded; others skip it.

j_call: TRBJ1-3; v_call: TRBV18; d_call: NA; cdr3_length: 16; clone_size: NA; cdr3_nt: TGTGCCAGCTCACCTATCGGGGGGTCCGCCGGAAACACCATATATTTT; cdr3_aa: CASSPIGGSAGNTIYF
j_call: TRBJ1-6; v_call: TRBV5-6; d_call: TRBD1; cdr3_length: 13; clone_size: NA; cdr3_nt: TGTGCCAGCAGACCGGACAGGGTCTCACCCCTCCACTTT; cdr3_aa: CASRPDRVSPLHF
j_call: TRBJ1-1; v_call: TRBV28; d_call: TRBD1; cdr3_length: 16; clone_size: NA; cdr3_nt: TGTGCCAGCAGTACTACAGGGGAGAGGATGAACACTGAAGCTTTCTTT; cdr3_aa: CASSTTGERMNTEAFF
j_call: TRBJ1-3; v_call: TRBV4-1; d_call: NA; cdr3_length: 14; clone_size: NA; cdr3_nt: TGCGCCAGCAGCCAAGATAGATCTGGAAACACCATATATTTT; cdr3_aa: CASSQDRSGNTIYF
j_call: TRBJ2-2; v_call: TRBV9; d_call: TRBD2; cdr3_length: 16; clone_size: few; cdr3_nt: TGTGCCAGCAGCATCACTAGCGGGGGTGGAACCGGGGAGCTGTTTTTT; cdr3_aa: CASSITSGGGTGELFF
j_call: TRBJ1-2; v_call: TRBV12-5; d_call: TRBD1; cdr3_length: 12; clone_size: NA; cdr3_nt: TGTGCTAGTGGTCCACAGGGGGCTGGCTACACCTTC; cdr3_aa: CASGPQGAGYTF
j_call: TRBJ2-7; v_call: TRBV4-1; d_call: NA; cdr3_length: 15; clone_size: NA; cdr3_nt: TGCGCCAGCAGCCAACCCGGGGCAGGGGCCTACGAGCAGTACTTC; cdr3_aa: CASSQPGAGAYEQYF
j_call: TRBJ2-2; v_call: TRBV6-6; d_call: TRBD2; cdr3_length: 16; clone_size: NA; cdr3_nt: TGTGCCAGCAGTCCCGGAGCAGGGAGGGGCACCGGGGAGCTGTTTTTT; cdr3_aa: CASSPGAGRGTGELFF
j_call: TRBJ1-1; v_call: TRBV3-1/TRBV3-2; d_call: NA; cdr3_length: 15; clone_size: NA; cdr3_nt: TGTGCCAGCAGCCAAGTCCAGGAAAAGAACACTGAAGCTTTCTTT; cdr3_aa: CASSQVQEKNTEAFF
j_call: TRBJ2-5; v_call: TRBV6-1; d_call: TRBD2; cdr3_length: 13; clone_size: NA; cdr3_nt: TGTGCCAGCAGTGAGGGGGGGGAGGAGACCCAGTACTTC; cdr3_aa: CASSEGGEETQYF
j_call: TRBJ2-7; v_call: TRBV6-1; d_call: NA; cdr3_length: 12; clone_size: once; cdr3_nt: TGTGCCAGCAGTGAAGGGAAATACGAGCAGTACTTC; cdr3_aa: CASSEGKYEQYF
j_call: TRBJ1-5; v_call: TRBV5-1; d_call: NA; cdr3_length: 15; clone_size: NA; cdr3_nt: TGCGCCAGCAGCTTGGAGGATTCCTCCTATCAGCCCCAGCATTTT; cdr3_aa: CASSLEDSSYQPQHF
j_call: TRBJ1-2; v_call: TRBV7-9; d_call: NA; cdr3_length: 14; clone_size: NA; cdr3_nt: TGTGCCAGCAGCTTAGCTCTCCAGGACTATGGCTACACCTTC; cdr3_aa: CASSLALQDYGYTF
j_call: TRBJ1-6; v_call: TRBV28; d_call: NA; cdr3_length: 12; clone_size: NA; cdr3_nt: TGTGCCAGCAGTTCGGTTAATTCACCCCTCCACTTT; cdr3_aa: CASSSVNSPLHF
j_call: TRBJ1-2; v_call: TRBV2; d_call: TRBD1; cdr3_length: 14; clone_size: NA; cdr3_nt: TGTGCCACTTCTCGGGACAGGGGGCCGGGAGGCTACACCTTC; cdr3_aa: CATSRDRGPGGYTF
j_call: TRBJ2-2; v_call: TRBV3-1/TRBV3-2; d_call: NA; cdr3_length: 16; clone_size: NA; cdr3_nt: TGTGCCAGCAGCCAAGATCTGGTCCGGTTAACCGGGGAGCTGTTTTTT; cdr3_aa: CASSQDLVRLTGELFF
j_call: TRBJ1-2; v_call: TRBV28; d_call: TRBD1; cdr3_length: 13; clone_size: NA; cdr3_nt: TGTGCCAGCAGTTGGGACAGCCTCTATGGCTACACCTTC; cdr3_aa: CASSWDSLYGYTF
j_call: TRBJ1-5; v_call: TRBV7-2; d_call: TRBD1; cdr3_length: 15; clone_size: NA; cdr3_nt: TGTGCCAGCAGCTTACGGACAGGGGGCAATCAGCCCCAGCATTTT; cdr3_aa: CASSLRTGGNQPQHF
j_call: TRBJ1-2; v_call: TRBV21-1; d_call: NA; cdr3_length: 14; clone_size: NA; cdr3_nt: TGTGCCAGCAGCCGAGACCGGGACAGGGCTGGCTACACCTTC; cdr3_aa: CASSRDRDRAGYTF
j_call: TRBJ2-3; v_call: TRBV5-1; d_call: TRBD2; cdr3_length: 14; clone_size: once; cdr3_nt: TGCGCCAGCAGGCCCGGGACTAGCAAGGATACGCAGTATTTT; cdr3_aa: CASRPGTSKDTQYF